This record concerns one TCR beta chain sequence. The antigen is not known. This entry belongs to a study of CD8 T cells in ankylosing spondylitis. Study-level results: Researchers report that disease-linked clones proved CD8+ and relatively rare in peripheral blood. Clones linked to disease were reported to show significant enrichment in matched ankylosing spondylitis synovial fluid. Made up of eight highly homologous variants, a TCR beta motif appeared characteristic of ankylosing spondylitis blood.

Each TCR beta library was made by quantitative 5'-RACE that incorporated molecular barcodes. TCRdb re-called the 5' RACE reads with MiXCR, one entry per CDR3 protein. Of around 90,000 distinct CDR3 sequences in the sample, around 27% were seen once. The CDR3 loop spans 15 amino acids. The V and J ends lost 0 bases and 2 bases respectively, with 11 bases between them. The germline V gene encodes CDR1 LGHDT and CDR2 YNNKEL (reference sequence). Sequences were obtained from blood, either unsorted or a sorted T cell fraction (not recorded which). The chain has TRBV3-1 and TRBJ2-7; possibly TRBD1 for D (5 bases). The clonotype originates from a male donor with ankylosing spondylitis or in good health (not recorded which). The CDR3 is CASSQDLVRAYEQYF. CDR3 in DNA: TGTGCCAGCAGCCAAGATCTTGTCAGGGCCTACGAGCAGTACTTC.